The entry that follows covers one T cell receptor (beta chain) sequence. Its antigen remains undetermined. No base-level quality is on record; no much larger clone is a single base apart. Trimming costs V 0 bases and J 6 bases, and their ends lie 6 bases apart. The CDR3 goes from the cysteine to the phenylalanine over 12 residues. Just CDR3 DNA is preserved here, 36 bases in frame from base 1. From the germline V gene, CDR1 is LGHNA and CDR2 is YNFKEQ. The CDR3 regions of human TCRbeta chains were subjected to immunosequencing. Concerning the study's data processing: TCRs in the repertoires were matched against a reference library of SARS-CoV-2-specific TCRs that had been generated with the MIRA antigen-specificity platform. Breadth was defined as the fraction of unique TCRs that were SARS-CoV-2-associated, and depth was defined as the fraction of total T cells that were SARS-CoV-2-associated. Using the MIRA data, every spike-specific TCR was mapped to the spike region that the TCR reacted to and assigned to either a CD4 or a CD8 class. Log10-transformed breadth and depth values were compared by one-way ANOVA with Sidak's multiple comparisons tests. The table comes from immuneACCESS by way of TCRdb, which keeps in-frame sequences with V and J called. Part of the clones is missing from these tables; in studies checked, under half for an unresolved V gene and the rest for unknown reasons. D and trimming were read from the DNA, whereas the V and J calls and clone size are those reported in that table. Counted in this sample were tens of thousands of clones; 80% to 90% of them appeared once. The ten largest account for around 29% of the sample.

The source of the sample is a study of T cell responses to AZD1222 COVID-19 vaccine (dated by TCRdb to 2020 to 2023). Notes on the research overall: AZD1222 recipients with second doses at about 4 weeks or about 12 weeks were pooled, because spike-specific TCR depth and breadth did not differ between schedules. A total of about 230 trial participants underwent TCR sequencing, of whom 200 to 220 received two doses of AZD1222 and some 25 received two doses of the MenACWY control vaccine. Trial participants were enrolled into age subgroups of 18-55, 56-69 and 70-plus years, which contained approximately 150, 28 and 58 TCR-sequenced participants, respectively. Overall study results and their limits: Because no samples from the day 14 peak response were available, repertoires could be characterized only after the peak T cell response. A significant rise in spike-specific TCR breadth and depth was observed after two AZD1222 doses relative to day 0 and relative to MenACWY recipients. Vaccine-associated CD4 TCRs spanned the whole spike protein, with dominant responses in regions 160-218 and 743-854. Nearly half of unique spike-specific TCRs reportedly recognized epitopes outside regions mutated in the B.1.351 and B.1.1.7 variants. Conclusions about previously exposed vaccinees were limited because only six AZD1222 recipients were SARS-CoV-2 seropositive at baseline. Participants were mostly white British and included more females than males, and it was suggested by the authors that clonal diversity may have been underestimated. In the small 56-69-year group, the increase in depth fell short of significance, most likely because of low power.

Reading the label with the study, this specimen's time point is: baseline before first vaccination. Vaccinee samples came from UK trials COV001 and COV002, including a single-blind randomized controlled phase 2/3 trial of AZD1222 (ChAdOx1 nCoV-19) in healthy adults. For TCRbeta chain sequencing, PBMC samples were collected from trial participants at day 0 and at day 28 after the second dose. This sequence uses TRBV4-2 and TRBJ2-7; possibly the D gene is TRBD1, per 5 matching bases. The sample consisted of peripheral blood, taken on day 0 of AZD1222 vaccination. The source is an adult in good health. The DNA sequence is given as TGTGCCAGCAGCCAAGATGACAGCGAGCAGTACTTC. Its protein reads: CASSQDDSEQYF.